This is a list of T cell receptor beta chains from one sample in a study of molecular identifiers for immune sequencing clone quantification. A single record per CDR3 protein comes from TCRdb applying MiXCR to the PCR reads. The profile shows around 480,000 distinct CDR3 sequences, under 30% of them singletons. The sequenced sample consisted of naive CD8+ T cells from blood, with Jurkat cell RNA spiked in. The source of these receptors is a human donor in good health. Some libraries in this study had Jurkat cell RNA spiked in. Each CDR3 is given with its conserved first and last residue. The D gene is left open where the match is weak. Only some rows state a clone size, as once, few, many or a class for expanded clones.

d_call: TRBD2
clone_size: few
j_call: TRBJ2-1
v_call: TRBV29-1
cdr3_aa: CSVAGTSGYYNEQFF
cdr3_nt: TGCAGCGTTGCCGGGACTAGCGGTTATTACAATGAGCAGTTCTTC

d_call: TRBD2
clone_size: few
j_call: TRBJ2-3
v_call: TRBV6-2/TRBV6-3
cdr3_aa: CASSETTSGGPTDTQYF
cdr3_nt: TGTGCCAGCAGTGAGACAACTAGCGGGGGGCCCACAGATACGCAGTATTTT

d_call: -
clone_size: -
j_call: TRBJ1-4
v_call: TRBV5-6
cdr3_aa: CASSLGQGEKLFF
cdr3_nt: TGTGCCAGCAGCTTGGGGCAAGGAGAAAAACTGTTTTTT

d_call: TRBD1
clone_size: few
j_call: TRBJ1-1
v_call: TRBV19
cdr3_aa: CASTSGQGFTEAFF
cdr3_nt: TGTGCCAGTACCTCCGGACAGGGGTTTACTGAAGCTTTCTTT

d_call: -
clone_size: many
j_call: TRBJ1-4
v_call: TRBV5-1
cdr3_aa: CASRRDGRNEKLFF
cdr3_nt: TGCGCCAGCAGACGGGACGGACGAAATGAAAAACTGTTTTTT

d_call: TRBD1
clone_size: -
j_call: TRBJ1-1
v_call: TRBV20-1
cdr3_aa: CSYPRGQGGTEAFF
cdr3_nt: TGCAGTTATCCCCGAGGACAGGGTGGGACTGAAGCTTTCTTT

d_call: TRBD2
clone_size: few
j_call: TRBJ2-3
v_call: TRBV27
cdr3_aa: CASSRAGGMPDTQYF
cdr3_nt: TGTGCCAGCAGTCGAGCGGGGGGGATGCCAGATACGCAGTATTTT

d_call: TRBD2
clone_size: many
j_call: TRBJ2-3
v_call: TRBV29-1
cdr3_aa: CSVELMREPSTDTQYF
cdr3_nt: TGCAGCGTTGAATTAATGCGGGAGCCGAGCACAGATACGCAGTATTTT

d_call: -
clone_size: few
j_call: TRBJ2-5
v_call: TRBV7-9
cdr3_aa: CASSLRPDSETQYF
cdr3_nt: TGTGCCAGCAGCCTAAGACCCGACTCGGAGACCCAGTACTTC

d_call: TRBD1
clone_size: few
j_call: TRBJ2-7
v_call: TRBV4-3
cdr3_aa: CASSQDQGGATANEQYF
cdr3_nt: TGCGCCAGCAGCCAAGATCAAGGGGGCGCTACGGCGAACGAGCAGTACTTC

d_call: -
clone_size: -
j_call: TRBJ1-4
v_call: TRBV30
cdr3_aa: CAWSPAGEPNEKLFF
cdr3_nt: TGTGCCTGGAGTCCGGCGGGGGAACCTAATGAAAAACTGTTTTTT

d_call: TRBD2
clone_size: many
j_call: TRBJ2-5
v_call: TRBV7-2
cdr3_aa: CASSSSGGLQETQYF
cdr3_nt: TGTGCCAGCAGCTCGAGCGGGGGACTCCAAGAGACCCAGTACTTC

d_call: TRBD2
clone_size: -
j_call: TRBJ2-7
v_call: TRBV7-9
cdr3_aa: CASSLPKRGGHGQYF
cdr3_nt: TGTGCCAGCAGCTTACCCAAGCGGGGAGGCCACGGGCAGTACTTC

d_call: TRBD1
clone_size: -
j_call: TRBJ1-5
v_call: TRBV7-8
cdr3_aa: CASTDTGTGGSNQTQHF
cdr3_nt: TGTGCCAGCACAGATACCGGGACAGGGGGCTCGAATCAGACCCAGCATTTT

d_call: -
clone_size: many
j_call: TRBJ2-5
v_call: TRBV18
cdr3_aa: CASSPPGGPSLETQYF
cdr3_nt: TGTGCCAGCTCACCACCGGGAGGCCCGTCGTTAGAGACCCAGTACTTC

d_call: -
clone_size: few
j_call: TRBJ1-4
v_call: TRBV7-8
cdr3_aa: CASSGGGSNEKLFF
cdr3_nt: TGTGCCAGCTCCGGTGGGGGGTCTAATGAAAAACTGTTTTTT

d_call: -
clone_size: few
j_call: TRBJ2-1
v_call: TRBV7-2
cdr3_aa: CASSLISYEQFF
cdr3_nt: TGTGCCAGCAGCTTAATCAGCTATGAGCAGTTCTTC

d_call: -
clone_size: many
j_call: TRBJ2-7
v_call: TRBV20-1
cdr3_aa: CSARPSYGGEQYF
cdr3_nt: TGCAGTGCTCGCCCGAGTTACGGGGGCGAGCAGTACTTC

d_call: -
clone_size: few
j_call: TRBJ1-2
v_call: TRBV2
cdr3_aa: CASTTRMGADGYTF
cdr3_nt: TGTGCCAGCACGACTCGGATGGGGGCGGATGGCTACACCTTC

d_call: -
clone_size: few
j_call: TRBJ1-4
v_call: TRBV7-9
cdr3_aa: CASSPPTVPTNEKLFF
cdr3_nt: TGTGCCAGCAGCCCTCCCACGGTTCCAACTAATGAAAAACTGTTTTTT

d_call: -
clone_size: -
j_call: TRBJ2-6
v_call: TRBV28
cdr3_aa: CASGLAGFSGANVLTF
cdr3_nt: TGTGCCAGCGGTTTGGCGGGGTTCTCTGGGGCCAACGTCCTGACTTTC

d_call: -
clone_size: many
j_call: TRBJ2-5
v_call: TRBV5-1
cdr3_aa: CASSLEIRVQETQYF
cdr3_nt: TGCGCCAGCAGCTTGGAGATCAGGGTCCAAGAGACCCAGTACTTC

d_call: -
clone_size: -
j_call: TRBJ1-2
v_call: TRBV12-3/TRBV12-4
cdr3_aa: CASSPRGGLGYGYTF
cdr3_nt: TGTGCCAGCAGTCCGAGGGGGGGTTTGGGCTATGGCTACACCTTC

d_call: TRBD1
clone_size: few
j_call: TRBJ2-7
v_call: TRBV5-1
cdr3_aa: CASSLGVVLGQGTYEQYF
cdr3_nt: TGCGCCAGCAGCTTGGGAGTGGTGTTGGGACAGGGAACCTACGAGCAGTACTTC

d_call: -
clone_size: -
j_call: TRBJ2-2
v_call: TRBV7-9
cdr3_aa: CASSPLRGENGGELFF
cdr3_nt: TGTGCCAGCAGCCCTCTTAGGGGGGAGAATGGCGGGGAGCTGTTTTTT

d_call: -
clone_size: -
j_call: TRBJ2-6
v_call: TRBV20-1
cdr3_aa: CSARPREPGANVLTF
cdr3_nt: TGCAGTGCTAGGCCGAGGGAACCTGGGGCCAACGTCCTGACTTTC

d_call: -
clone_size: many
j_call: TRBJ2-3
v_call: TRBV7-2
cdr3_aa: CASELAFPDTQYF
cdr3_nt: TGTGCCAGCGAGTTAGCGTTTCCAGATACGCAGTATTTT

d_call: -
clone_size: -
j_call: TRBJ1-5
v_call: TRBV6-6
cdr3_aa: CASSYGARQPQHF
cdr3_nt: TGTGCCAGCAGTTATGGGGCCCGGCAGCCCCAGCATTTT

d_call: -
clone_size: -
j_call: TRBJ2-3
v_call: TRBV7-3
cdr3_aa: CASSSLVGASGTATQYF
cdr3_nt: TGTGCCAGCAGCTCCCTCGTGGGGGCGTCGGGCACAGCTACGCAGTATTTT

d_call: TRBD1
clone_size: -
j_call: TRBJ1-1
v_call: TRBV13
cdr3_aa: CASSFWGGQGNTEAFF
cdr3_nt: TGTGCCAGCAGCTTTTGGGGGGGACAGGGAAACACTGAAGCTTTCTTT

d_call: -
clone_size: many
j_call: TRBJ2-7
v_call: TRBV5-1
cdr3_aa: CASSLDHSYEQYF
cdr3_nt: TGCGCCAGCAGCCTGGACCATTCCTACGAGCAGTACTTC

d_call: TRBD1
clone_size: few
j_call: TRBJ2-2
v_call: TRBV6-2/TRBV6-3
cdr3_aa: CASSMWGTGVTGELFF
cdr3_nt: TGTGCCAGCAGCATGTGGGGGACAGGGGTCACCGGGGAGCTGTTTTTT

d_call: TRBD2
clone_size: -
j_call: TRBJ2-7
v_call: TRBV5-1
cdr3_aa: CASSPTSGSLYEQYF
cdr3_nt: TGCGCCAGCAGCCCTACTAGCGGGAGTCTATACGAGCAGTACTTC

d_call: -
clone_size: many
j_call: TRBJ2-1
v_call: TRBV6-5
cdr3_aa: CASSLQGFYNEQFF
cdr3_nt: TGTGCCAGCAGTTTACAGGGTTTCTACAATGAGCAGTTCTTC

d_call: -
clone_size: -
j_call: TRBJ2-7
v_call: TRBV27
cdr3_aa: CASSDWARYYEQYF
cdr3_nt: TGTGCCAGCAGTGACTGGGCAAGGTACTACGAGCAGTACTTC

d_call: -
clone_size: many
j_call: TRBJ1-5
v_call: TRBV6-2/TRBV6-3
cdr3_aa: CATWGGHRHF
cdr3_nt: TGTGCCACTTGGGGGGGCCATCGGCATTTT

d_call: -
clone_size: -
j_call: TRBJ1-6
v_call: TRBV9
cdr3_aa: CASSVAEDYNNSPLHF
cdr3_nt: TGTGCCAGCAGCGTAGCTGAGGACTATAATAATTCACCCCTCCACTTT

d_call: TRBD1
clone_size: many
j_call: TRBJ2-3
v_call: TRBV23-1
cdr3_aa: CASMTGDYDTQYF
cdr3_nt: TGCGCCAGCATGACAGGGGATTATGATACGCAGTATTTT

d_call: TRBD2
clone_size: few
j_call: TRBJ2-7
v_call: TRBV20-1
cdr3_aa: CSAQSMPGGTEQYF
cdr3_nt: TGCAGTGCCCAATCCATGCCGGGAGGCACCGAGCAGTACTTC

d_call: TRBD1
clone_size: many
j_call: TRBJ2-3
v_call: TRBV7-9
cdr3_aa: CASSLGWSGTEQYF
cdr3_nt: TGTGCCAGCAGCTTAGGGTGGTCCGGGACAGAGCAGTATTTT

d_call: -
clone_size: -
j_call: TRBJ2-2
v_call: TRBV5-6
cdr3_aa: CASSFSGELLF
cdr3_nt: TGTGCCAGCAGCTTTTCCGGGGAGCTGTTATTT

d_call: TRBD2
clone_size: many
j_call: TRBJ2-7
v_call: TRBV28
cdr3_aa: CASSFQREVSEQYF
cdr3_nt: TGTGCCAGCAGTTTCCAGCGGGAGGTGTCCGAGCAGTACTTC

d_call: -
clone_size: many
j_call: TRBJ2-3
v_call: TRBV7-6
cdr3_aa: CASSLVGGPDSTDTQYF
cdr3_nt: TGTGCCAGCAGCTTAGTCGGGGGGCCCGACAGCACAGATACGCAGTATTTT

d_call: TRBD1
clone_size: few
j_call: TRBJ1-5
v_call: TRBV4-1
cdr3_aa: CASSQGSGTGANQPQHF
cdr3_nt: TGCGCCAGCAGCCAAGGCTCCGGGACAGGGGCAAATCAGCCCCAGCATTTT

d_call: -
clone_size: -
j_call: TRBJ2-4
v_call: TRBV4-1
cdr3_aa: CASSQDRLAGIQYF
cdr3_nt: TGCGCCAGCAGCCAAGATAGGCTAGCAGGCATTCAGTACTTC

d_call: TRBD1
clone_size: few
j_call: TRBJ2-3
v_call: TRBV4-1
cdr3_aa: CASSPLGQGGTDTQYF
cdr3_nt: TGCGCCAGCAGCCCCCTTGGGCAGGGGGGCACAGATACGCAGTATTTT

d_call: TRBD2
clone_size: few
j_call: TRBJ2-2
v_call: TRBV2
cdr3_aa: CASRRTSERNTGELFF
cdr3_nt: TGTGCCAGCAGACGAACTAGCGAGAGAAACACCGGGGAGCTGTTTTTT

d_call: TRBD2
clone_size: few
j_call: TRBJ2-5
v_call: TRBV6-6
cdr3_aa: CASTPRLAGVETQYF
cdr3_nt: TGTGCCAGCACCCCCCGACTAGCGGGAGTAGAGACCCAGTACTTC